This T cell receptor beta chain was identified during a study of blood T cells in healthy people across ages. It was with a sample-barcoded 5' primer and a J-beta primer mix that a second PCR of roughly 7 to 12 cycles was run. MiXCR, applied by TCRdb to the 5' RACE reads, yields one record per CDR3 protein. The table records under 2 million distinct CDR3 sequences, roughly a third of them present only once. This clonotype was counted at least ten times. V lost 4 bases to trimming and J lost 2 bases; unmatched junction nucleotides: 3. Germline V gene sequence: CDR1 SGHRS, CDR2 YFSETQ. This CDR3 is 15 amino acids long.

The sequence came from a woman in her 30s in good health. The chain couples TRBV5-1 to TRBJ2-6; 7 positions agree with TRBD1. Specimen: blood. The CDR3 sequence: CASSVDRPGANVLTF. CDR3 sequence (DNA): TGCGCCAGCAGCGTGGACAGGCCTGGGGCCAACGTCCTGACTTTC.